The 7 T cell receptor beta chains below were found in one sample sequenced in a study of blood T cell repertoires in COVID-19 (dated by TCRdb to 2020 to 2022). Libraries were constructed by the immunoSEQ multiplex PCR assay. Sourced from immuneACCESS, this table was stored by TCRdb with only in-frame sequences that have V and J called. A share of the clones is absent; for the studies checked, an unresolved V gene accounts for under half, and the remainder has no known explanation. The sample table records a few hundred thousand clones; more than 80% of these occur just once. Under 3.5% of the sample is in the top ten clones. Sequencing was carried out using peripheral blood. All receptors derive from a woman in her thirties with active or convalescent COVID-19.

CDR3 coding DNA: TGCGCCAGCAGCTTGGATGGACAGCTCAATCAGCCCCAGCATTTT. It yields the protein CASSLDGQLNQPQHF. The rearrangement joins TRBV5-1 to TRBJ1-5; D may be TRBD1 (6 bases). CDR3 length: 15 residues. Germline assignment: CDR1 SGHRS and CDR2 YFSETQ. Trimming stripped 0 bases from V and 3 bases from J, with 10 bases between.

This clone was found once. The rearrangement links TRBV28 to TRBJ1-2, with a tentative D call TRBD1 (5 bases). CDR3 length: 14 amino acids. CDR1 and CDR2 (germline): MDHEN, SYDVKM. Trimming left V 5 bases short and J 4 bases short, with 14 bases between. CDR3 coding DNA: TGTGCCAGCAGTCCTAGGGGCAGTCGCTATGGCTACACCTTC. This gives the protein CASSPRGSRYGYTF.

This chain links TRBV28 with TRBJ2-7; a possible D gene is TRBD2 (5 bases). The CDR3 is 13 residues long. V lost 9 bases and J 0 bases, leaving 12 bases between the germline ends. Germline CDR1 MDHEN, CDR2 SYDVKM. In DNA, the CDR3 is TGTGCCAGTCTCCCCGGGGTCTCCTACGAGCAGTACTTC. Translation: CASLPGVSYEQYF.

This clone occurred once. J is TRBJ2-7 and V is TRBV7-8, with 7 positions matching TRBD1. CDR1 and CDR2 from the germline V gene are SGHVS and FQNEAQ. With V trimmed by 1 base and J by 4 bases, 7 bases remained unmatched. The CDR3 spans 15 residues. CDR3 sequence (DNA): TGTGCCAGCAGCTTAGGAGGGGGCACAAGATACGAGCAGTACTTC. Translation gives CASSLGGGTRYEQYF. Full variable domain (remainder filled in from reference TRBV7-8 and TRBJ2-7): GAGVSQSPRYKVAKRGQDVALRCDPISGHVSLFWYQQALGQGPEFLTYFQNEAQLDKSGLPSDRFFAERPEGSVSTLKIQRTQQEDSAVYLCASSLGGGTRYEQYFGPGTRLTVT.

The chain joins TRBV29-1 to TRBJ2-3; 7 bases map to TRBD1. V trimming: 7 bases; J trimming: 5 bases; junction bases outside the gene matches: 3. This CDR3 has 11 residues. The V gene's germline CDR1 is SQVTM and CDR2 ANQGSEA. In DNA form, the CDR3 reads TGCAGCGCGAACAGGGGAGATACGCAGTATTTT. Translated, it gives CSANRGDTQYF.

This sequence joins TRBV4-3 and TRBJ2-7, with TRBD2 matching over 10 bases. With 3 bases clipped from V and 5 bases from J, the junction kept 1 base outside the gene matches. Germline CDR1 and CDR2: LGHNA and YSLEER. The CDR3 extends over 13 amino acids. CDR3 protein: CASSQLAGDEQYF. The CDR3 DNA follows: TGCGCCAGCAGCCAGCTAGCGGGGGACGAGCAGTACTTC.

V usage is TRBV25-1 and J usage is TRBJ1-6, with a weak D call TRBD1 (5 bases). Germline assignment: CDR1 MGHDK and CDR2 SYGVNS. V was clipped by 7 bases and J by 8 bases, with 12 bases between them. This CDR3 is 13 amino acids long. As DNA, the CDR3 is TGTGCCAGCACCAGGGCCGGCGATTCACCCCTCCACTTT. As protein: CASTRAGDSPLHF. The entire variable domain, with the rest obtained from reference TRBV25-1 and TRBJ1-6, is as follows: EADIYQTPRYLVIGTGKKITLECSQTMGHDKMYWYQQDPGMELHLIHYSYGVNSTEKGDLSSESTVSRIRTEHFPLTLESARPSHTSQYLCASTRAGDSPLHFGNGTRLTVT.